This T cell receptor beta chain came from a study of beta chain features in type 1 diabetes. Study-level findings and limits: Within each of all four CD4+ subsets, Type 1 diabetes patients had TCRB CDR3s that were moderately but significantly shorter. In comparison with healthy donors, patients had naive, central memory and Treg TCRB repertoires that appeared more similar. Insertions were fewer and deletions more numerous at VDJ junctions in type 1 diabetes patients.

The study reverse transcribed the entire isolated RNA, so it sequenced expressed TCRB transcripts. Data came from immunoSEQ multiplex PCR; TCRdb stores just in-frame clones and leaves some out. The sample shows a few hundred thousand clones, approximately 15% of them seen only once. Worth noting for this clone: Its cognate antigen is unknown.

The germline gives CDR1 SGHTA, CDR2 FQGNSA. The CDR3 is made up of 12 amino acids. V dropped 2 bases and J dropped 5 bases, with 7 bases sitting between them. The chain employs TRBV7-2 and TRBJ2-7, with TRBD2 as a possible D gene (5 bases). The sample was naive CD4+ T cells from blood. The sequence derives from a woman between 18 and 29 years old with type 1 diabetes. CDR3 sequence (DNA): TGTGCCAGCAGCTTATACGGGGACGAGCAGTACTTC. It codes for CASSLYGDEQYF.